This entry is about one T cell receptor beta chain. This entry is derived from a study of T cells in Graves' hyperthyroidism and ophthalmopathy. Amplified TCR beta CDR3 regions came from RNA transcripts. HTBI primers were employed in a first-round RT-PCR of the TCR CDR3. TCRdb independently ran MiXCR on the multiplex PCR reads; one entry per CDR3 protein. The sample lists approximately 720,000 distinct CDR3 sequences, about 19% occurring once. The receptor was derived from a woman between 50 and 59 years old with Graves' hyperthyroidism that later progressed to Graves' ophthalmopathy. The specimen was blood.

As DNA, the CDR3 is TGTGCCAGCAGCTACCTCCCGGGGTCAACTAATGAAAAACTGTTTTTT. Protein product: CASSYLPGSTNEKLFF. V gene TRBV3-1 combines with J gene TRBJ1-4; D is unclear. The CDR3 sequence is 16 residues long. In germline, CDR1 is LGHDT, CDR2 YNNKEL (reference sequence). With 5 bases removed from V and 0 bases from J, the gap between germline ends came to 13 bases.